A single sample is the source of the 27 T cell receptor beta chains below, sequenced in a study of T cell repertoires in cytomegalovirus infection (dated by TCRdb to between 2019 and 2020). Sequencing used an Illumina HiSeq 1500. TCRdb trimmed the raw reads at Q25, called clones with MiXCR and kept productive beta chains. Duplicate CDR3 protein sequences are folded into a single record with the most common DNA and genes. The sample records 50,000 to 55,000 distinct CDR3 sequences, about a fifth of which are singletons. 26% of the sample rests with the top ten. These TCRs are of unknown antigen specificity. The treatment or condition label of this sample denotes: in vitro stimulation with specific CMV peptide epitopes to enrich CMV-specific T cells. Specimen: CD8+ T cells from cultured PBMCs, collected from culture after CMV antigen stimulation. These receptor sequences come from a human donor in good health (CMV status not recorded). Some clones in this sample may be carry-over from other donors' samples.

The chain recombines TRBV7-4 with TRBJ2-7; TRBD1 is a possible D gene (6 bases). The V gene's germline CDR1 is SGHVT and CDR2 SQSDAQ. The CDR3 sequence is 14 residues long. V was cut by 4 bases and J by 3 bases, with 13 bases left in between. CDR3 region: CASSSVGQYYEQYF. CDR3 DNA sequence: TGTGCCAGCAGCTCGGTAGGACAGTACTACGAGCAGTACTTC.

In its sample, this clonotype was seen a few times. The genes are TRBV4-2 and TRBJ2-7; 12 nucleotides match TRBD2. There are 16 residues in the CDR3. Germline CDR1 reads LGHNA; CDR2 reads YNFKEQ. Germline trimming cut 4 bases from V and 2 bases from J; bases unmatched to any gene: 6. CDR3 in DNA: TGTGCCAGCAGCCCTTGGACTAGCGGGGCGGCCTACGAGCAGTACTTC. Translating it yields CASSPWTSGAAYEQYF.

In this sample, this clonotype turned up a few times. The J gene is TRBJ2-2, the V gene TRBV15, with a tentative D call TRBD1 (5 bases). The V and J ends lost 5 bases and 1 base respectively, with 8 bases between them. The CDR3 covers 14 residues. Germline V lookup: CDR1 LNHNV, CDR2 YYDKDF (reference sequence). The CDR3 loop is CATSVDRNTGELFF. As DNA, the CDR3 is TGTGCCACCAGCGTCGACAGGAACACCGGGGAGCTGTTTTTT.

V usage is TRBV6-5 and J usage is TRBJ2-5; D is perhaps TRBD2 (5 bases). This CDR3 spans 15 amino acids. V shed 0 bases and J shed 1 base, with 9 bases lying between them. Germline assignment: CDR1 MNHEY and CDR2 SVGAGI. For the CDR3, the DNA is TGTGCCAGCAGTTACTCGAATGGAGGCCAAGAGACCCAGTACTTC. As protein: CASSYSNGGQETQYF.

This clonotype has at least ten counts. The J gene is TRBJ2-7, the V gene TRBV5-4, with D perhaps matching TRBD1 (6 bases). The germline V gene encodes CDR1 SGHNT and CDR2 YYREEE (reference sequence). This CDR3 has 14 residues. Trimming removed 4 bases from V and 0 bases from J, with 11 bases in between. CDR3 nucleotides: TGTGCCAGCAGCGACCGGGACACCTCCTACGAGCAGTACTTC. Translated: CASSDRDTSYEQYF.

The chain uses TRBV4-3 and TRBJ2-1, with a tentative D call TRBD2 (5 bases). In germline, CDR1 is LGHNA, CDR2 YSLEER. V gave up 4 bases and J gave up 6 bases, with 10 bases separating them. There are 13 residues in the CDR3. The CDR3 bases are TGCGCCAGCAGCCGCGGAGGTTTCAATGAGCAGTTCTTC. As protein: CASSRGGFNEQFF.

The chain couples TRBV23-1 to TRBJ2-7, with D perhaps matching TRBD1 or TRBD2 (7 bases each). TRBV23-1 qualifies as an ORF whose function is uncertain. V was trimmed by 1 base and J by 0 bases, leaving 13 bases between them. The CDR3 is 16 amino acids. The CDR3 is CASSQYQGGSSYEQYF. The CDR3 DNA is TGCGCCAGCAGTCAATACCAGGGGGGGAGCTCCTACGAGCAGTACTTC.

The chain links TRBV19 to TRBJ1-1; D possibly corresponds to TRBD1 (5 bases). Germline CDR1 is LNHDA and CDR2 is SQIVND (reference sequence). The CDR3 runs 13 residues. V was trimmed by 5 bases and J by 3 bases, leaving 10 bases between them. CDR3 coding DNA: TGTGCCAGTAGTTGGGAAGGGGACACTGAAGCTTTCTTT. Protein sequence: CASSWEGDTEAFF.

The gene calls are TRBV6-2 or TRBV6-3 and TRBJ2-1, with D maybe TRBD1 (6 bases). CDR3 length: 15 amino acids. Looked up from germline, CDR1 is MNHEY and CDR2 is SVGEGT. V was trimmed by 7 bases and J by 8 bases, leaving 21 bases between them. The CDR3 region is CASIGTGSRGDEQFF. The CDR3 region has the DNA TGTGCCAGCATTGGGACGGGATCCAGGGGCGATGAGCAGTTCTTC.

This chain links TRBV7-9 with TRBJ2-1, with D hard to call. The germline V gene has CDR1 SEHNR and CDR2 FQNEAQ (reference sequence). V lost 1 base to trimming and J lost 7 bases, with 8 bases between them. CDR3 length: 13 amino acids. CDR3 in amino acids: CASSLERGNEQFF. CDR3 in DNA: TGTGCCAGCAGCTTAGAGCGAGGAAATGAGCAGTTCTTC. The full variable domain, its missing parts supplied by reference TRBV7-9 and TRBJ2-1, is DTGVSQNPRHKITKRGQNVTFRCDPISEHNRLYWYRQTLGQGPEFLTYFQNEAQLEKSRLLSDRFSAERPKGSFSTLEIQRTEQGDSAMYLCASSLERGNEQFFGPGTRLTVL.

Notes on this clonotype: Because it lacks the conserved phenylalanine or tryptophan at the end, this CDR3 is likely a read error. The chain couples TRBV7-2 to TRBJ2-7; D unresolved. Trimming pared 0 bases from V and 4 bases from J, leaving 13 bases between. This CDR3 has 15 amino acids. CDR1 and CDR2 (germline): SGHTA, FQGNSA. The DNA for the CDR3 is TGTGCCAGCAGCTTAGCACAAAGGAGAACTTACGAGCAGTACTTA. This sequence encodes CASSLAQRRTYEQYL.

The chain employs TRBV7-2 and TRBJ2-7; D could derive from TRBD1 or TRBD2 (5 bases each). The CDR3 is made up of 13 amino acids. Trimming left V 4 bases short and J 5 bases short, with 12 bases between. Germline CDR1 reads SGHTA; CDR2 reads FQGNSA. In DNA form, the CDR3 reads TGTGCCAGCAGCTCCAGGGAGTTCGACGAGCAGTACTTC. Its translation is CASSSREFDEQYF.

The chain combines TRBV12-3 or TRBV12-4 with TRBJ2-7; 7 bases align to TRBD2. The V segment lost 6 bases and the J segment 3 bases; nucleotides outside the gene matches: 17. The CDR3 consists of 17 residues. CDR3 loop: CASSQDIAGGGFYEQYF. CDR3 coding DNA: TGTGCCAGCAGCCAGGACATAGCTGGGGGAGGGTTCTACGAGCAGTACTTC.

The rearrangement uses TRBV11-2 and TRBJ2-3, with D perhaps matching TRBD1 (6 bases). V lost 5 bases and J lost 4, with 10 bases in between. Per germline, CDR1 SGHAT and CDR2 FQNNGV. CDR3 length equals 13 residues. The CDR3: CASSRTVPDTQYF. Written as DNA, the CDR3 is TGTGCCAGCAGCCGGACAGTCCCAGATACGCAGTATTTT.

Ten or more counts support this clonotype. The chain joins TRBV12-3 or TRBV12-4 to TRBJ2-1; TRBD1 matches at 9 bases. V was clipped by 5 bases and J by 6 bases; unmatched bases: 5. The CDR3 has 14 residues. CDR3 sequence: CASSLRTGANEQFF. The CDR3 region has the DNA TGTGCCAGCAGTCTCCGGACAGGGGCCAATGAGCAGTTCTTC.

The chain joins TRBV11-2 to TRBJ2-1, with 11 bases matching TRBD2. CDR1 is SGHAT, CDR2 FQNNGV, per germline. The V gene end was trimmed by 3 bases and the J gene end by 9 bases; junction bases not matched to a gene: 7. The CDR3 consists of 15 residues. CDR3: CASSFPLAGEREQFF. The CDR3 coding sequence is TGTGCCAGCAGCTTCCCACTAGCGGGAGAACGTGAGCAGTTCTTC.

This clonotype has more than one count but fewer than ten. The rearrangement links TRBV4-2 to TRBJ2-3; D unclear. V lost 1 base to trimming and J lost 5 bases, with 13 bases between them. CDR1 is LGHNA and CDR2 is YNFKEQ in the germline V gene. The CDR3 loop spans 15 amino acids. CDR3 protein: CASSQGAATGDTQYF. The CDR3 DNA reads TGTGCCAGCAGCCAAGGGGCGGCGACGGGAGATACGCAGTATTTT.

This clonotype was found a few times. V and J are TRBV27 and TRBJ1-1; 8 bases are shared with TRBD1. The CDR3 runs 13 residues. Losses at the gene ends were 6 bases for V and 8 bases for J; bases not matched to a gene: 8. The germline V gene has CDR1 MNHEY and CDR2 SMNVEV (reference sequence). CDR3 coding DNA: TGTGCCAGCAGCTTCCAAAGACAGGGGGAAGCTTTCTTT. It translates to CASSFQRQGEAFF.

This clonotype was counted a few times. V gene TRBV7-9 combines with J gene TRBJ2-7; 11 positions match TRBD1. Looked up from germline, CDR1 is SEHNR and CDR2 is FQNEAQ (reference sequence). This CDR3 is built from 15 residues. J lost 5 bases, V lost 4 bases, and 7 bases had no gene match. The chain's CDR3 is CASSSQPGQGDEQYF. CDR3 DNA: TGTGCCAGCAGCTCCCAGCCGGGACAGGGGGACGAGCAGTACTTC.

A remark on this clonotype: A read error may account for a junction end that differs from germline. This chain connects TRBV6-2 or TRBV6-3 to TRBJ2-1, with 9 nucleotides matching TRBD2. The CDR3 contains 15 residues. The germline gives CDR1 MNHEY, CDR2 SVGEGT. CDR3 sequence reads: CARSYPSGDYNEQFF. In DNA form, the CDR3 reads TGTGCCCGCAGTTATCCTAGCGGGGACTACAATGAGCAGTTCTTC.

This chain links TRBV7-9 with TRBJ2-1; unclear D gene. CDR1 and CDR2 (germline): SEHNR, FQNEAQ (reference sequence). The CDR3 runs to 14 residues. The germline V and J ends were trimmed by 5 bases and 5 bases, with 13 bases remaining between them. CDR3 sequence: CASSPSTVDNEQFF. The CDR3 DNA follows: TGTGCCAGCAGCCCAAGCACAGTCGACAATGAGCAGTTCTTC.

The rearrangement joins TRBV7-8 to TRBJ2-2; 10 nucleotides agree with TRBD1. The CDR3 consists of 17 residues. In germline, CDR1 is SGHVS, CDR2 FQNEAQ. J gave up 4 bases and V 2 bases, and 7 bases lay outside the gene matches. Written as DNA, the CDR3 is TGTGCCAGCAGCTTATTGGTCCGGACAGGGGGCACCGGGGAGCTGTTTTTT. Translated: CASSLLVRTGGTGELFF.

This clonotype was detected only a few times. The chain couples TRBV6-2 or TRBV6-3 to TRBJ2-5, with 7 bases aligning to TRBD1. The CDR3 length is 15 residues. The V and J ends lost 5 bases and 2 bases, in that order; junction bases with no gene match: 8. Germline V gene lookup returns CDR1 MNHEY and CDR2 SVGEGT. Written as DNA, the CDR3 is TGTGCCAGCAGTGCGCGACAGGGTAGGCAAGAGACCCAGTACTTC. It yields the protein CASSARQGRQETQYF.

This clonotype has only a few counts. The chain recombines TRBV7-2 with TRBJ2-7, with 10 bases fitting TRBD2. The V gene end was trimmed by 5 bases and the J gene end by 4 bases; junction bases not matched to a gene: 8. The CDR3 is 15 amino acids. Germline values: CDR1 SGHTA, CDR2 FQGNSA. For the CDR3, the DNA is TGTGCCAGCAGCGCGCGGACTAGCGGAAAGTACGAGCAGTACTTC. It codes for CASSARTSGKYEQYF.

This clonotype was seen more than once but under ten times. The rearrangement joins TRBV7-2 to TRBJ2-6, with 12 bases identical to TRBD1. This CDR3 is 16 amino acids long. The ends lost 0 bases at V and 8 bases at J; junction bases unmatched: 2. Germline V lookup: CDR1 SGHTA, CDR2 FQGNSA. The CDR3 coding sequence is TGTGCCAGCAGCTTAGCGTGGGACAGGGGGCCCAACGTCCTGACTTTC. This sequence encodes CASSLAWDRGPNVLTF. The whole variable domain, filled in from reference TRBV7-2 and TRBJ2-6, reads GAGVSQSPSNKVTEKGKDVELRCDPISGHTALYWYRQSLGQGLEFLIYFQGNSAPDKSGLPSDRFSAERTGGSVSTLTIQRTQQEDSAVYLCASSLAWDRGPNVLTFGAGSRLTVL.

DNA of the CDR3: TGTGCCAGCAGCTCCCCCGGGGACAAAAAGGGAAAACTGTTTTTT. This translates into CASSSPGDKKGKLFF. The chain recombines TRBV11-1 with TRBJ1-4, with D tentatively TRBD1 (6 bases). The CDR3 covers 15 residues. Trimming left V 4 bases short and J 10 bases short, with 19 bases between. CDR1 and CDR2 from the germline V gene are SGHAT and FQDESV (reference sequence). Drawing the rest from reference TRBV11-1 and TRBJ1-4, the complete variable domain is EAEVAQSPRYKITEKSQAVAFWCDPISGHATLYWYRQILGQGPELLVQFQDESVVDDSQLPKDRFSAERLKGVDSTLKIQPAELGDSAMYLCASSSPGDKKGKLFFGSGTQLSVL.

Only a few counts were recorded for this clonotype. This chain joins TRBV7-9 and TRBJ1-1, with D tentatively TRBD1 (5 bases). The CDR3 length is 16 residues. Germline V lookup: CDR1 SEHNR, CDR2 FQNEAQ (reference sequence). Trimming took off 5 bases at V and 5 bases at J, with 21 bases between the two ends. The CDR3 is CASSPQGAKPGTEAFF. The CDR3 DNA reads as TGTGCCAGCAGCCCCCAAGGGGCCAAACCTGGGACTGAAGCTTTCTTT.